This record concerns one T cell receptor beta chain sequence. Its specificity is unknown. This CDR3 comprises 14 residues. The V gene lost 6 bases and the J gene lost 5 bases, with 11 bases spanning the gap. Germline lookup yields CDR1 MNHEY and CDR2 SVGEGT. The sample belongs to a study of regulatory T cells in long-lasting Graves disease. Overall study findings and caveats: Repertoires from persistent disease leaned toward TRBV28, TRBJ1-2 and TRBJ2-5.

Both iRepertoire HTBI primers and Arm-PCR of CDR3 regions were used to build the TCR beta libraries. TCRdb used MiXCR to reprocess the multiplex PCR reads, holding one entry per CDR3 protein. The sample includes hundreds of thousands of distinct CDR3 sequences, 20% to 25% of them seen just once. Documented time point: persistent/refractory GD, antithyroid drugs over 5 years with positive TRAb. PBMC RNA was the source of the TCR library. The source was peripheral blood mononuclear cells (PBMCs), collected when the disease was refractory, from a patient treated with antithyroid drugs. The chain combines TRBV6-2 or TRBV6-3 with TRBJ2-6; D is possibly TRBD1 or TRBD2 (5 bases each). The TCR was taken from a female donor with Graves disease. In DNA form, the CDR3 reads TGTGCCAGCAGCCGGGACCCCCGGGCCAACGTCCTGACTTTC. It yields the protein CASSRDPRANVLTF.